The 10 T cell receptor beta chains presented below share a single source sample, sequenced in a study of CD8+ T cells in alopecia areata (dated by TCRdb to about 2018). Cells from pooled mouse cutaneous lymph nodes were stained for CD4, CD8alpha, NKG2D, NKG2ACE and other markers and then sorted on a BD Influx. Receptors were amplified or captured by the immunoSEQ multiplex PCR assay. To provide template for TCR sequencing, every sample had RNA extracted and reverse transcribed into cDNA. In its TCRdb copy, this immuneACCESS table keeps in-frame sequences only and misses some clones. Where compared with another copy, unresolved V genes explain less than half of these, and the others have no known cause. In this sample the table shows approximately 280,000 clones, and no singletons are among them. The top ten clones comprise roughly 1.2% of the sample. The sample was CD4+ T cells sorted from a lymph node. Receptors were obtained from a C3H/HeJ mouse with alopecia areata. This strain possesses the MHC haplotype H2-k.

The table lists this clone with a few counts. The gene symbols are mouse symbols. The missing CDR3 end, 4 residues past where the read stops, is filled in from the germline J gene. This chain links TRBV13-1 with TRBJ2-5; TRBD1 might be the D (5 bases). CDR1 and CDR2 (germline): NSHNY, SYGAGN. The CDR3 runs 14 residues. CDR3 DNA (partial): TGTGCCAGCAGTGATGCACCCAACAGGGAC. It specifies CASSDAPNRD. In full, the CDR3 reads CASSDAPNRDTQYF.

Comments on this clone: Genes here carry mouse names. The sequence runs out 4 residues before the end of the CDR3; the remainder is reconstructed from the germline J gene. V and J are TRBV19 and TRBJ1-1; 7 bases map to TRBD1. This CDR3 contains 15 residues. Germline CDR1 and CDR2: FNHDT and SITEND (reference sequence). V trimming: 4 bases; J trimming: 0 bases; junction bases outside the gene matches: 6. The sequenced CDR3 bases are TGTGCCAGCAGTCTCAACAGGGGAGCAAACACA. Protein: CASSLNRGANT. The whole CDR3 protein is CASSLNRGANTEVFF.

With regard to this clone: Mouse germline and gene names are used. The missing CDR3 end, 4 residues past where the read stops, is filled in from the germline J gene. The identical CDR3 is also encoded by other nucleotide sequences in the sample. The chain combines TRBV1 with TRBJ2-1; 7 nucleotides align to TRBD1. This CDR3 region has 15 residues. Trimming took 1 base from V and 1 from J; bases not matched to a gene: 1. CDR1 and CDR2 (germline): NSQYPW, LRSPGD (reference sequence). CDR3 DNA (partial): TGCACCTGCAGTGCAGCGGGACAGAACTATGCT. It translates to CTCSAAGQNYA. The full CDR3 is CTCSAAGQNYAEQFF.

This clone came up a few times. The gene symbols are mouse symbols. Read coverage stops 4 residues before the CDR3 terminus; the germline J gene supplies the remainder. This sequence joins TRBV19 and TRBJ2-2; D remains ambiguous. V lost 3 bases, J lost 1 base, and 7 bases lay in between. The germline V gene has CDR1 FNHDT and CDR2 SITEND (reference sequence). This CDR3 region has 14 residues. The sequenced CDR3 bases are TGTGCCAGCAGTAAACAAAAAAACACCGGG. Amino acids: CASSKQKNTG. The CDR3 in its entirety is CASSKQKNTGQLYF.

This clone was picked up a small number of times. Mouse gene names and germline throughout. The DNA ends 4 residues before the CDR3 does, and the rest of the CDR3 is filled in from the germline J gene. This rearrangement joins TRBV13-1 to TRBJ2-7; 7 bases are a match to TRBD1. There are 13 residues in the CDR3. CDR1 NSHNY and CDR2 SYGAGN come from the germline V gene. The CDR3 reads CASKRQGWDEQYF. CDR3 DNA (partial): TGTGCCAGCAAAAGACAGGGTTGGGAT.

There are a few counts of this clone. Gene names denote mouse genes. The read ends 4 residues shy of where the CDR3 ends; the end is completed using the germline J gene. This sequence joins TRBV17 and TRBJ1-1; the D gene is possibly TRBD1 (6 bases). V was pared by 1 base and J by 1 base, with 10 bases between. From germline, CDR1 is MNHDT and CDR2 YYDKIL. This CDR3 comprises 15 residues. CDR3: CASSRAGQRNTEVFF. Partial CDR3 DNA: TGTGCTAGCAGTAGAGCGGGACAACGAAACACA.

A note on this clone: The germline and genes are mouse ones. The read ends 4 residues before the CDR3 terminus; that terminus is restored from the germline J gene. This chain joins TRBV13-3 and TRBJ2-3; 11 bases line up with TRBD2. Germline lookup yields CDR1 NNHDY and CDR2 SYVADS. The ends lost 6 bases at V and 0 bases at J; junction bases unmatched: 9. The CDR3 is 17 residues long. CDR3 bases read: TGTGCCAGCACTCCGACTGGGGGGGGCCCTAGTGCAGAA. Amino acid sequence: CASTPTGGGPSAE. In full, the CDR3 reads CASTPTGGGPSAETLYF.

This clone has more than one count but fewer than ten. Gene names refer to mouse genes. The read halts 4 residues ahead of the CDR3 end, with the missing end drawn from the germline J gene. The J gene is TRBJ2-3, the V gene TRBV13-3; 10 bases are a match to TRBD2. From germline, CDR1 is NNHDY and CDR2 SYVADS. V dropped 2 bases and J dropped 3; count of bases not matched to a gene: 6. CDR3 length: 16 amino acids. The DNA read from the CDR3 is TGTGCCAGCAGTGAGAGAGGCTGGGGGGGCGCAGAA. Translated: CASSERGWGGAE. The whole CDR3 sequence reads CASSERGWGGAETLYF.

This clone has more than one count but fewer than ten. The gene symbols are mouse symbols. The CDR3 is cut off 4 residues early in the read; its end comes from the germline J gene. The chain carries TRBV12-1 and TRBJ2-3, with TRBD1 as a possible D gene (5 bases). Looked up from germline, CDR1 is SGHSN and CDR2 is HYEKVE. CDR3 length equals 15 residues. Trimming took off 4 bases at V and 0 bases at J, with 13 bases between the two ends. Incomplete CDR3 DNA: TGTGCCAGCTCACCGACAGCATCTAGTGCAGAA. The encoded protein is CASSPTASSAE. The whole CDR3 protein reads CASSPTASSAETLYF. The variable domain in full, completed from reference TRBV12-1 and TRBJ2-3, reads DSGVVQSPRHIIKEKGGRSVLTCIPISGHSNVVWYQQTLGKELKFLIQHYEKVERDKGFLPSRFSVQQFDDYHSEMNMSALELEDSAMYFCASSPTASSAETLYFGSGTRLTVL.

Turning to this clone: The genes and germline here are from mouse. Read sequence stops 4 residues before the CDR3 end, and the germline J gene provides the missing end. J is TRBJ2-1 and V is TRBV19, with 8 bases fitting TRBD2. The CDR3 covers 13 residues. The germline gives CDR1 FNHDT, CDR2 SITEND (reference sequence). Trimming at V came to 9 bases and at J to 5 bases, leaving 7 bases not matched to a gene. Here the CDR3 reads CAISGGIDAEQFF. CDR3 bases read: TGTGCCATCTCTGGGGGGATTGATGCT.